Listed below are T cell receptor beta chains from one sample, sequenced in a study of human T cells and chemical hapten exposure. Each CDR3 protein is one row after TCRdb ran MiXCR on the RACE reads. The sample has roughly 380,000 distinct CDR3 sequences, about 6% seen once; the top ten hold under 7%. The starting material was whole blood, obtained in connection with sensitization to the hapten diphenylcyclopropenone (DPC). The receptors derive from a woman between 18 and 29 years old with alopecia areata. Some clones in this sample may be carry-over from other donors' samples. Each CDR3 is given with its conserved first and last residue. The order of the fields is clone size, V gene, J gene, D gene, CDR3 protein, CDR3 DNA. The D gene is left open where the match is weak. The size entry is marked missing in some rows and otherwise reads once, few, many or a size class.

-,TRBV5-1,TRBJ1-2,TRBD1,CASSPQGANGYTF,TGCGCCAGCAGCCCACAGGGGGCTAATGGCTACACCTTC
-,TRBV7-8,TRBJ1-3,-,CASSTRTTGNTIYF,TGTGCCAGCAGCACGAGGACAACCGGAAACACCATATATTTT
few,TRBV5-1,TRBJ2-7,TRBD1,CASSLRTGGFYEQYF,TGCGCCAGCAGCTTGCGGACAGGGGGTTTCTACGAGCAGTACTTC
-,TRBV20-1,TRBJ2-1,TRBD2,CSARDSGLAANEQFF,TGCAGTGCTAGAGATTCGGGACTAGCTGCCAATGAGCAGTTCTTC
-,TRBV25-1,TRBJ2-3,-,CASSEGNSNTQYF,TGTGCCAGCAGTGAAGGAAACAGTAATACGCAGTATTTT
few,TRBV6-5,TRBJ2-1,TRBD1,CASSRDRDRYNEQFF,TGTGCCAGCAGCCGAGACAGGGACCGCTACAATGAGCAGTTCTTC
many,TRBV24-1,TRBJ2-7,-,CAPRMAARYEQYF,TGTGCCCCTCGAATGGCAGCCCGCTACGAGCAGTACTTC
-,TRBV6-2/TRBV6-3,TRBJ2-4,TRBD1,CASSFRGQGLAKNIQYF,TGTGCCAGCAGTTTCCGTGGACAGGGGCTAGCCAAAAACATTCAGTACTTC
-,TRBV2,TRBJ1-4,-,CASSSGREKLFF,TGTGCCAGCAGTTCGGGCCGGGAAAAACTGTTTTTT
many,TRBV7-9,TRBJ1-4,-,CASSLTGTLDEKLFF,TGTGCCAGCAGCTTAACTGGGACCCTTGATGAAAAACTGTTTTTT
-,TRBV21-1,TRBJ2-5,-,CASSKFPGLRILETQYF,TGTGCCAGCAGCAAATTCCCGGGGTTACGCATATTAGAGACCCAGTACTTC
many,TRBV9,TRBJ1-1,-,CASSVGDQAFF,TGTGCCAGCAGCGTAGGAGATCAAGCTTTCTTT
-,TRBV28,TRBJ2-7,TRBD2,CASSSGLAGAREQYF,TGTGCCAGCAGTTCCGGACTAGCGGGGGCGAGAGAGCAGTACTTC
many,TRBV6-2/TRBV6-3,TRBJ1-1,-,CASSPWPNTEAFF,TGTGCCAGCTCCCCCTGGCCGAACACTGAAGCTTTCTTT
-,TRBV2,TRBJ2-7,-,CASTTDTEQYF,TGTGCCAGTACGACAGACACCGAGCAGTACTTC
many,TRBV10-3,TRBJ1-4,-,CATLDGENEKLFF,TGTGCCACCTTGGACGGAGAGAATGAAAAACTGTTTTTT
few,TRBV14,TRBJ1-4,-,CASSLPGQFNEKLFF,TGTGCCAGCAGCCTTCCGGGACAATTTAATGAAAAACTGTTTTTT
many,TRBV10-3,TRBJ1-3,-,CAIRDLTVSGNTIYF,TGTGCCATCAGAGACTTGACAGTCTCTGGAAACACCATATATTTT
few,TRBV18,TRBJ1-1,-,CASSSPSIANTEAFF,TGTGCCAGCTCTAGTCCCTCCATAGCGAACACTGAAGCTTTCTTT
few,TRBV4-3,TRBJ2-3,TRBD2,CASSQGASGNTDTQYF,TGCGCCAGCAGCCAAGGTGCTAGCGGTAACACAGATACGCAGTATTTT
-,TRBV5-6,TRBJ2-3,-,CASSWTEDTQYF,TGTGCCAGCAGCTGGACAGAAGATACGCAGTATTTT
many,TRBV5-5,TRBJ1-6,-,CASSLRASPLHF,TGTGCCAGCAGCTTGAGAGCTTCACCCCTCCACTTT
few,TRBV7-2,TRBJ2-7,-,CASSPNRDTIYEQYF,TGTGCCAGCAGCCCCAACCGGGACACCATCTACGAGCAGTACTTC
many,TRBV28,TRBJ1-4,TRBD1,CASSPGDRGGEKLFF,TGTGCCAGCAGTCCAGGGGACAGGGGTGGTGAAAAACTGTTTTTT
many,TRBV9,TRBJ1-6,-,CASSVDIGNNSPLHF,TGTGCCAGCAGCGTGGACATCGGGAATAATTCACCCCTCCACTTT
-,TRBV6-1,TRBJ2-3,-,CASSEQSTDTQYF,TGTGCCAGCAGTGAACAGAGCACAGATACGCAGTATTTT
many,TRBV28,TRBJ2-1,-,CASSLRGTQLVHEQFF,TGTGCCAGCAGTTTGCGAGGGACTCAACTAGTGCATGAGCAGTTCTTC
many,TRBV4-3,TRBJ1-4,-,CASSQSQRGELFF,TGCGCCAGCAGCCAGTCGCAACGGGGTGAACTGTTTTTT
many,TRBV25-1,TRBJ2-1,TRBD2,CASSEPRTSGGAYNEQFF,TGTGCCAGCAGTGAACCTCGGACTAGCGGGGGTGCTTACAATGAGCAGTTCTTC
many,TRBV20-1,TRBJ1-1,TRBD1,CSARAGQANMNTEAFF,TGCAGTGCTAGAGCGGGACAGGCGAACATGAACACTGAAGCTTTCTTT
-,TRBV7-9,TRBJ1-1,-,CASSQIVNTEAFF,TGTGCCAGCAGCCAAATCGTGAACACTGAAGCTTTCTTT